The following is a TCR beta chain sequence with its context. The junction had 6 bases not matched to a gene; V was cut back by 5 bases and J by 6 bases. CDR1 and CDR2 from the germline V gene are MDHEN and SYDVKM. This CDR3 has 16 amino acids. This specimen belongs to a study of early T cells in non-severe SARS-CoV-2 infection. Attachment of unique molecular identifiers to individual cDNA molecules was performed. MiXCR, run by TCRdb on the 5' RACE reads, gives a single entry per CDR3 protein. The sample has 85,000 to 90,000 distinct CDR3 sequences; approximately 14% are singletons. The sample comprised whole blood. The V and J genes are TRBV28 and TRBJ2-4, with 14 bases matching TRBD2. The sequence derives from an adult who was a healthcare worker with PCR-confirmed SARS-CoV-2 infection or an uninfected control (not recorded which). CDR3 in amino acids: CASSPRTSGGRNIQYF. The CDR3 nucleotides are TGTGCCAGCAGTCCTCGGACTAGCGGGGGGAGAAACATTCAGTACTTC. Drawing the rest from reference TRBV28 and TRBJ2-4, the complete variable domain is DVKVTQSSRYLVKRTGEKVFLECVQDMDHENMFWYRQDPGLGLRLIYFSYDVKMKEKGDIPEGYSVSREKKERFSLILESASTNQTSMYLCASSPRTSGGRNIQYFGAGTRLSVL.